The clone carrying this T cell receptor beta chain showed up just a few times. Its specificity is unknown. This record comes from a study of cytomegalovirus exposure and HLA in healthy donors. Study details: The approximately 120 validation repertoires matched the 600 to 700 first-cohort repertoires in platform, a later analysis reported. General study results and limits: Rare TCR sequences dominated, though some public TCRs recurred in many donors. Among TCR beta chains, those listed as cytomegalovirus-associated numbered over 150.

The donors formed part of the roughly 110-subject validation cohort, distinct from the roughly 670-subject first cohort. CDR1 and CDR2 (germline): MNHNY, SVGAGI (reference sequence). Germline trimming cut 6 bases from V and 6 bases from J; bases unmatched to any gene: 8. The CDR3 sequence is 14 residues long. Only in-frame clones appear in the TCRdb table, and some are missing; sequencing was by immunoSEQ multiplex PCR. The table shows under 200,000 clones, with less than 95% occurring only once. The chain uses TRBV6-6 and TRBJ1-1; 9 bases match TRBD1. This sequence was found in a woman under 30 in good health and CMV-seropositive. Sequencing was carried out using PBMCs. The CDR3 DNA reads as TGTGCCAGCAGGGGACCGGGACAGGGAGCTGAAGCTTTCTTT. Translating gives CASRGPGQGAEAFF.